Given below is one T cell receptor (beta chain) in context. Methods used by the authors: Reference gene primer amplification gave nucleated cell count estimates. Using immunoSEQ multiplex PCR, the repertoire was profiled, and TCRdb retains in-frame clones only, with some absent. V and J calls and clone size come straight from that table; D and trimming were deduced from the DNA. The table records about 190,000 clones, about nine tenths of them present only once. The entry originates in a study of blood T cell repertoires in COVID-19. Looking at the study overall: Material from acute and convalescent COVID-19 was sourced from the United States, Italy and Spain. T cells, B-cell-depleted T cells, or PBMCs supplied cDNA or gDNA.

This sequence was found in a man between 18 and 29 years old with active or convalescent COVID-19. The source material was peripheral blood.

The CDR3: CASSYDRASGNTIYF. The CDR3 DNA sequence: TGTGCCAGCAGTTACGACAGAGCCTCTGGAAACACCATATATTTT. V usage is TRBV6-5 and J usage is TRBJ1-3; D possibly corresponds to TRBD1 (5 bases). Germline V lookup: CDR1 MNHEY, CDR2 SVGAGI. The CDR3 spans 15 residues. V lost 2 bases to trimming and J lost 0 bases, with 8 bases between them.